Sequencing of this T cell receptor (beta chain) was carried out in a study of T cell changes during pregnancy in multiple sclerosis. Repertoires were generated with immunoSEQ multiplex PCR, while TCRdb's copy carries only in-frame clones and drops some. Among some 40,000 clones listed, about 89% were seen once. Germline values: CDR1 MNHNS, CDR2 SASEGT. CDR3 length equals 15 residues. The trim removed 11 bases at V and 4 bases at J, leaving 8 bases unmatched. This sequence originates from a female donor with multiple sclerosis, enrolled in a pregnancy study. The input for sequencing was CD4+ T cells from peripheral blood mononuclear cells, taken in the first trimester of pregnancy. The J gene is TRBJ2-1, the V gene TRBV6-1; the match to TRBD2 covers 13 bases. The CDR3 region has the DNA TGTGCCTCGGGACTAGCGGGGATGGATTACAATGAGCAGTTCTTC. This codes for CASGLAGMDYNEQFF.